This T cell receptor beta chain was recovered during a study of blood T cell repertoires in COVID-19. This CDR3 has 11 amino acids. Trimming took 7 bases from V and 7 from J, leaving 9 bases between them. Original data processing: Reference gene primer amplification in the assay estimated nucleated cell counts. Only in-frame clones appear in the TCRdb table, and some are missing; sequencing was by immunoSEQ multiplex PCR. V, J and clone size reflect that table, while D and trimming were determined from the DNA. The table includes fewer than 300,000 clones, 75% to 90% detected once. The V call is TRBV23-1, the J call TRBJ2-3; no clear D gene. TRBV23-1 is marked as an open reading frame, function uncertain. The sequenced sample was peripheral blood. The clonotype comes from a woman aged 50 to 60 with COVID-19, enrolled during active disease. CDR3 sequence: CASKELNTQYF. CDR3 nucleotides: TGCGCCAGCAAAGAGCTTAATACGCAGTATTTT.